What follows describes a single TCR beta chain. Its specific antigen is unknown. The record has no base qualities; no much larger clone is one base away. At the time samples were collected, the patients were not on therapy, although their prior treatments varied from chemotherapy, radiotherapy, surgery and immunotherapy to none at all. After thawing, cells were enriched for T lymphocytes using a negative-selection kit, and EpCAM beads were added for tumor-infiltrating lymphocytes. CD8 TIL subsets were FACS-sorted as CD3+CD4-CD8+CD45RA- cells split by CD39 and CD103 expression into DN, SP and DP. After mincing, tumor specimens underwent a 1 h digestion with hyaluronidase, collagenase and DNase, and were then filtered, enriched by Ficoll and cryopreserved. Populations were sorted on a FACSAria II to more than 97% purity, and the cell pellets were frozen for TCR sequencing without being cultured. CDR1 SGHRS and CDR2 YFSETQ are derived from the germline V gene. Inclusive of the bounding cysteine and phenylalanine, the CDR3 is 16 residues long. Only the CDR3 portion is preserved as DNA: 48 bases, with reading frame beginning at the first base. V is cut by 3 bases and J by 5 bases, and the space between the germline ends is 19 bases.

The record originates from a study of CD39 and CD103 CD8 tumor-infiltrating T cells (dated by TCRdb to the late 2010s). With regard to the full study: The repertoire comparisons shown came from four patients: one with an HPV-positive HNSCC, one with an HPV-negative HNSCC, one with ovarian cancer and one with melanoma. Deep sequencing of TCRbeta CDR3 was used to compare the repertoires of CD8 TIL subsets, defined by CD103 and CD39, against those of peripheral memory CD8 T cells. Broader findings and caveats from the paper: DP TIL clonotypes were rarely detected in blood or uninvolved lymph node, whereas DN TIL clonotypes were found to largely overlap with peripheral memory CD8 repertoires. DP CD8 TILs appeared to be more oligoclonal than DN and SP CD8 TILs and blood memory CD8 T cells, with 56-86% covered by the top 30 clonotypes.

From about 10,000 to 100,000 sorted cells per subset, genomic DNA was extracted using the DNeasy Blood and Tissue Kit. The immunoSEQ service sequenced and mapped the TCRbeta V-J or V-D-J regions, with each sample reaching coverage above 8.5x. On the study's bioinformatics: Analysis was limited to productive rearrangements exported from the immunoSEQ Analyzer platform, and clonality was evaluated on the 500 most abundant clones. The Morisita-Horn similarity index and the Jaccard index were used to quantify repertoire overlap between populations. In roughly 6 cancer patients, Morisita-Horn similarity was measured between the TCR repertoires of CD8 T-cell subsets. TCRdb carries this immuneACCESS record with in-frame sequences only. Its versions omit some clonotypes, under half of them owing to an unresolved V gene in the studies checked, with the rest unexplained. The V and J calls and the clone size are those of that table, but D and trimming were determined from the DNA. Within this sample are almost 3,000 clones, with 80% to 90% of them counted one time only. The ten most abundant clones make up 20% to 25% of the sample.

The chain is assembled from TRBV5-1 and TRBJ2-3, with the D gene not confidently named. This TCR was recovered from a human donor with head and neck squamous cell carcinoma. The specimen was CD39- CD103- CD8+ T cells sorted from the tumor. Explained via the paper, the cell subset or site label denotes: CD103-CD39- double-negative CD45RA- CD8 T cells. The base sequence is TGCGCCAGCAGCTCCTACTGGGCCCCCCACGAAGATACGCAGTATTTT. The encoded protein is CASSSYWAPHEDTQYF.